The entry that follows covers one T cell receptor (beta chain) sequence. CDR3 length: 16 residues. The V gene's germline CDR1 is SGHAT and CDR2 FQNNGV. Trimming took 7 bases from V and 4 from J, leaving 19 bases between them. This sample was taken from a study of blood T cell repertoires in COVID-19. Study in general: The origin of the acute and convalescent COVID-19 samples was the United States, Italy and Spain.

Cohort assignment relied on participant-reported clinical history. Sequencing was performed with immunoSEQ multiplex PCR; in TCRdb, only in-frame clones are kept and a portion is missing. The sample consists of around 330,000 clones, roughly 90% of them appearing once. J is TRBJ2-2 and V is TRBV11-2, with D perhaps matching TRBD1 (7 bases). This clonotype was sampled from a woman between 18 and 29 years old who had recovered from COVID-19. The source material was PBMCs or T cells enriched from blood (not recorded which). In DNA, the CDR3 is TGTGCCAGCACCCGCCTGCGGCAGGGGGGCACCGGGGAGCTGTTTTTT. As protein: CASTRLRQGGTGELFF. Filled out from reference TRBV11-2 and TRBJ2-2, the complete variable domain reads EAGVAQSPRYKIIEKRQSVAFWCNPISGHATLYWYQQILGQGPKLLIQFQNNGVVDDSQLPKDRFSAERLKGVDSTLKIQPAKLEDSAVYLCASTRLRQGGTGELFFGEGSRLTVL.